This T cell receptor beta chain is drawn from a study of beta chain features in type 1 diabetes. Study information: Age, gender and cell yields were alike across patients and healthy donors.

Since all of the isolated RNA was reverse transcribed, expressed TCRB transcripts were what got sequenced. The data were produced by immunoSEQ multiplex PCR, yet TCRdb's version contains in-frame clones alone and is incomplete. The sample has under 400,000 clones, 14% seen once. This clone has just a few counts. The antigen is undetermined. Overall study findings and caveats: For type 1 diabetes patients, VDJ junctions showed fewer insertions and more deletions.

Each donor gave one heparinised blood draw averaging roughly 120 mL. This clonotype originated in a man under 40 in good health. What was sequenced was central memory CD4+ T cells from blood.

Written as DNA, the CDR3 is TGTGCCAGCAGGATGTGGGACAGGAGCTCCTACGAGCAGTACTTC. Residues: CASRMWDRSSYEQYF. The chain joins TRBV7-8 to TRBJ2-7; 8 nucleotides match TRBD1. This CDR3 spans 15 amino acids. Germline CDR1 reads SGHVS; CDR2 reads FQNEAQ. The V gene end was trimmed by 6 bases and the J gene end by 0 bases; junction bases not matched to a gene: 7.